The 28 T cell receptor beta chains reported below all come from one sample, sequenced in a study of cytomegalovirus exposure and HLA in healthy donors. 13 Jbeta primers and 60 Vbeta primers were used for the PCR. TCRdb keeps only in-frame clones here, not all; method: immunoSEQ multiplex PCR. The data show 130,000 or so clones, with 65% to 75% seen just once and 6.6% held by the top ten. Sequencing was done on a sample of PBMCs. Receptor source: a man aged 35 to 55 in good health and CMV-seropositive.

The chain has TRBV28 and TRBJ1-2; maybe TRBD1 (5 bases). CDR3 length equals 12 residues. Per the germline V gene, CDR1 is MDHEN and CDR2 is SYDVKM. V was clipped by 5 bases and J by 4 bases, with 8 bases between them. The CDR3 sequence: CASSRDSYGYTF. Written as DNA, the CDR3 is TGTGCCAGCAGTCGAGACAGCTATGGCTACACCTTC.

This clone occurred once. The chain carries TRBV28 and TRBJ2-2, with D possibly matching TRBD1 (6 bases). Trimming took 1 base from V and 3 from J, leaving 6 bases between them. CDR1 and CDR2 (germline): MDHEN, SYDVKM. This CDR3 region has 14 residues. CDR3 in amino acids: CASSLSGDTGELFF. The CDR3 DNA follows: TGTGCCAGCAGTTTATCAGGGGACACCGGGGAGCTGTTTTTT.

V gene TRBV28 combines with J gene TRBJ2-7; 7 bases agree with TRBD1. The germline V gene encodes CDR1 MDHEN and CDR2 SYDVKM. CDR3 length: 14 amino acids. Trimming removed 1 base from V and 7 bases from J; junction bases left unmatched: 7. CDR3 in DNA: TGTGCCAGCAGTTTATCCCGACAGGGTCGGGAGCAGTACTTC. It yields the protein CASSLSRQGREQYF.

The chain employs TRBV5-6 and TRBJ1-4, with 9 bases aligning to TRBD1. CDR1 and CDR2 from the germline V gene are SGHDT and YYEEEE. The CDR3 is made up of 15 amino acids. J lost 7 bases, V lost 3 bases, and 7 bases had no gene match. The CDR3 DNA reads TGTGCCAGCAGCTGGGGGGGACAGGGTGTTGAAAAACTGTTTTTT. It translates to CASSWGGQGVEKLFF.

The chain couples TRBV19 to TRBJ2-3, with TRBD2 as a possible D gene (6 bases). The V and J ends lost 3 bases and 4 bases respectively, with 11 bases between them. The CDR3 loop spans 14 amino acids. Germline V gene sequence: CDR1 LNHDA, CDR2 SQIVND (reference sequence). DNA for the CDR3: TGTGCCAGTAGTATGACGGCTAGCGCAGATACGCAGTATTTT. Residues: CASSMTASADTQYF.

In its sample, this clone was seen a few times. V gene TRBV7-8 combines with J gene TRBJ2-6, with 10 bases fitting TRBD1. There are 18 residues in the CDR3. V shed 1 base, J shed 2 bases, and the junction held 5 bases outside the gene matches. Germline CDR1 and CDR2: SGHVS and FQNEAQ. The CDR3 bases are TGTGCCAGCAGCTTAGATGGGACAGGGGTAACTGGGGCCAACGTCCTGACTTTC. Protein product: CASSLDGTGVTGANVLTF.

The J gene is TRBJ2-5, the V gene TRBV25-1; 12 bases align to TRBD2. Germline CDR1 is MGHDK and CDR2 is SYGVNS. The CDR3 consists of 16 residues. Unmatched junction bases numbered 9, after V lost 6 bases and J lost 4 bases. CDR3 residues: CASRAPGLAGGETQYF. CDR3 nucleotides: TGTGCCAGCAGAGCTCCGGGACTAGCGGGTGGAGAGACCCAGTACTTC.

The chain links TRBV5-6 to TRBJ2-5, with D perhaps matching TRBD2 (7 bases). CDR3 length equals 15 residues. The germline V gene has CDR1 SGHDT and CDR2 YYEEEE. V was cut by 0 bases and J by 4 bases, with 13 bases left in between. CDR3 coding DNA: TGTGCCAGCAGCTTGGGGTCGGGGGGCTTAGAGACCCAGTACTTC. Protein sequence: CASSLGSGGLETQYF.

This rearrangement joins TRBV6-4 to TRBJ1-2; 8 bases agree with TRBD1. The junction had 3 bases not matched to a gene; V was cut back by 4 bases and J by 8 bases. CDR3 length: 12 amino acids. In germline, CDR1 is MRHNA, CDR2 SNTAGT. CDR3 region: CASSASGGGYTF. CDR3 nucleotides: TGTGCCAGCAGTGCTTCAGGGGGCGGCTACACCTTC.

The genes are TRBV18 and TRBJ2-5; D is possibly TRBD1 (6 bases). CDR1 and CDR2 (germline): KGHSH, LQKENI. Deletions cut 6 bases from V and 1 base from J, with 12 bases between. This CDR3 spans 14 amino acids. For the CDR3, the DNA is TGTGCCAGCTCCGCCACAGGGTTCCAAGAGACCCAGTACTTC. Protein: CASSATGFQETQYF.

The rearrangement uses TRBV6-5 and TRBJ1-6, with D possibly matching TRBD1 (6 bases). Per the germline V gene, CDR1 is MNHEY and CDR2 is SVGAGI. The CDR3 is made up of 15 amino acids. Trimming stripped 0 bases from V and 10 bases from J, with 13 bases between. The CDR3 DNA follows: TGTGCCAGCAGTTACTCGAGCCGGGGGGCCTCACCCCTCCACTTT. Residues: CASSYSSRGASPLHF.

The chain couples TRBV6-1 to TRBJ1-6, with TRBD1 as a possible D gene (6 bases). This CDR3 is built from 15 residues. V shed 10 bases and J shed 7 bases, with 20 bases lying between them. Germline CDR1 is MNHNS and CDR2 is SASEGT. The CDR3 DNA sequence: TGTGCCACCTTGGGGCAGGGGAAGAAGAATTCACCCCTCCACTTT. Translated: CATLGQGKKNSPLHF.

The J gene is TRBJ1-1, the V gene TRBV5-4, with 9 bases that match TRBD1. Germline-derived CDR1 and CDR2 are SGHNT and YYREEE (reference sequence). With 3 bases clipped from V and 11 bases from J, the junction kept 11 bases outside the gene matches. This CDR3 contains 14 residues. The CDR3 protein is CASSSPRDRAEAFF. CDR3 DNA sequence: TGTGCCAGCAGCTCTCCCCGGGACAGGGCGGAGGCTTTCTTT.

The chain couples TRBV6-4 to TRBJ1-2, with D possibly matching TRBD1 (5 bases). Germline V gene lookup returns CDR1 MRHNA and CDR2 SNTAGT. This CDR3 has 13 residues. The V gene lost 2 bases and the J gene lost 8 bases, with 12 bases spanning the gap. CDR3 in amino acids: CASSDGLGAGYTF. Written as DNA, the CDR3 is TGTGCCAGCAGTGACGGTCTAGGGGCGGGCTACACCTTC.

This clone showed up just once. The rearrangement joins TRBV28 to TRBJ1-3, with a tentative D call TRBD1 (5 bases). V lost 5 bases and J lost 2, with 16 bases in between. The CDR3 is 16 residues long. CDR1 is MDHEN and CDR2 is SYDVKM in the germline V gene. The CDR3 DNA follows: TGTGCCAGCAGTATGTCAAGGAGCAGGGCTGGAAACACCATATATTTT. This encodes CASSMSRSRAGNTIYF.

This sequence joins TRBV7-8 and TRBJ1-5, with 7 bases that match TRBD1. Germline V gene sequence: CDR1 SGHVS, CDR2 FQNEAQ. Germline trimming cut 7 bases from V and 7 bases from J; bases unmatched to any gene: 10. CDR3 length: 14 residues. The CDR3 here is CASTEGVGGQPQHF. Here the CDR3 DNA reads TGTGCCAGCACCGAGGGAGTAGGGGGCCAGCCCCAGCATTTT.

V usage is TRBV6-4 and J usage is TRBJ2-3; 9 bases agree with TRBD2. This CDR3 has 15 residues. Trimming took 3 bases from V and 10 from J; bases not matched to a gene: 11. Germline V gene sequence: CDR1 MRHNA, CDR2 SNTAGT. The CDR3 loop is CASSEGAGGKSAQYF. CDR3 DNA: TGTGCCAGCAGTGAGGGAGCGGGAGGAAAGTCAGCGCAGTATTTT.

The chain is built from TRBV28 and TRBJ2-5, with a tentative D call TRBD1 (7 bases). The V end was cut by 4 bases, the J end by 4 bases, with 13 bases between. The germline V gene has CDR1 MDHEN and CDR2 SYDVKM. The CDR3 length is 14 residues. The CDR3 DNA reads TGTGCCAGCAGTTCCCCAGGGGGGTTAGAGACCCAGTACTTC. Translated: CASSSPGGLETQYF.

The CDR3 DNA sequence: TGTGCCAGCAGTTCCCCAGAGGGTTTCTCCTATAATTCACCCCTCCACTTT. Protein: CASSSPEGFSYNSPLHF. V usage is TRBV28 and J usage is TRBJ1-6; D is unclear. V was cut by 4 bases and J by 0 bases, with 13 bases left in between. Germline lookup yields CDR1 MDHEN and CDR2 SYDVKM. The CDR3 runs to 17 residues.

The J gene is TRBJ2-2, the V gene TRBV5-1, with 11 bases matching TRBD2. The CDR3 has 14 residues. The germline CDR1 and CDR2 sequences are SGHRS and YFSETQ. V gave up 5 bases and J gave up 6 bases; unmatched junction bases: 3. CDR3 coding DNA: TGCGCCAGCAGGACTAGCGGGGCCGCCGGGGAGCTGTTTTTT. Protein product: CASRTSGAAGELFF.

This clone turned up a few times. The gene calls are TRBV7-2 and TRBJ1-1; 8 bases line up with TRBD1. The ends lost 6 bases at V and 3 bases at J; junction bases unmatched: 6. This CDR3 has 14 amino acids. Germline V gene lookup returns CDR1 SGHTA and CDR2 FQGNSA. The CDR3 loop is CASRGQVGDTEAFF. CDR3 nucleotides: TGTGCCAGCAGGGGACAGGTTGGTGACACTGAAGCTTTCTTT.

The CDR3 coding sequence is TGTGCCAGCAGTGAGGCGGCCCCCTACACCTTC. It encodes CASSEAAPYTF. This chain uses TRBV2 with TRBJ1-2, with D hard to call. Germline CDR1 is SNHLY and CDR2 is FYNNEI. V lost 3 bases and J lost 10, with 9 bases in between. This CDR3 has 11 residues.

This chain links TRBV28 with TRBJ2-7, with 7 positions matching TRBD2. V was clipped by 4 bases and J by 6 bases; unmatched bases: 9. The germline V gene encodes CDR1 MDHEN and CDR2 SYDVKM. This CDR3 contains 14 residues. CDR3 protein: CASSWAAGEGEQYF. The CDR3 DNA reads TGTGCCAGCAGTTGGGCCGCGGGAGAAGGCGAGCAGTACTTC.

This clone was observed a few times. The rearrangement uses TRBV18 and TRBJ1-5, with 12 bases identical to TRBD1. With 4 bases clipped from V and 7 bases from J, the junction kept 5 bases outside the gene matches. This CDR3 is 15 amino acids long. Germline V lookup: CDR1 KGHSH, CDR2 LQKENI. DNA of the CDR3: TGTGCCAGCTCACAAGGGACAGGGGGCGCCCAGCCCCAGCATTTT. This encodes CASSQGTGGAQPQHF.

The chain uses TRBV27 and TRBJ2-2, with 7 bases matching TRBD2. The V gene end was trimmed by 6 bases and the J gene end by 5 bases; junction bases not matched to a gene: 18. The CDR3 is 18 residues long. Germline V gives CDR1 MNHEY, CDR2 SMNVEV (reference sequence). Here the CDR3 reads CASSPPRLAERGTGELFF. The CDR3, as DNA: TGTGCCAGCAGCCCCCCACGCCTAGCGGAAAGGGGAACCGGGGAGCTGTTTTTT.

CDR3 nucleotides: TGTGCCAGCATTGTCAGGGGTGGGGATACGCAGTATTTT. It specifies CASIVRGGDTQYF. V is TRBV2 and J is TRBJ2-3, with D perhaps matching TRBD1 (6 bases). Germline-derived CDR1 and CDR2 are SNHLY and FYNNEI. Trimming stripped 7 bases from V and 6 bases from J, with 14 bases between. This CDR3 has 13 residues.

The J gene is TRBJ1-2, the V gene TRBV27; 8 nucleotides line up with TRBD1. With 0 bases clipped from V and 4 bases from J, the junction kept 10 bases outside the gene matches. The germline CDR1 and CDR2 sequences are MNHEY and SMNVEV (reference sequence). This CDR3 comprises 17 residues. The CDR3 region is CASSLSEKGQVVYGYTF. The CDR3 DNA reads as TGTGCCAGCAGTTTATCCGAAAAGGGACAGGTGGTCTATGGCTACACCTTC.

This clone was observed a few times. CDR3 protein: CASSASWTSGSWEQYF. CDR3 bases: TGTGCCAGCAGCGCGTCCTGGACTAGCGGGAGTTGGGAGCAGTACTTC. The rearrangement uses TRBV9 and TRBJ2-7; 13 nucleotides match TRBD2. The CDR3 is made up of 16 amino acids. The ends lost 3 bases at V and 7 bases at J; junction bases unmatched: 10. The germline CDR1 and CDR2 sequences are SGDLS and YYNGEE.